This is a list of T cell receptor beta chains from one sample in a study of blood T cells in healthy people across ages. MiXCR, applied by TCRdb to the 5' RACE reads, yields one record per CDR3 protein. The sample has fewer than 1,200,000 distinct CDR3 sequences, less than 25% seen once. This sample was shared with a second study, whose subject was T cells of mothers and their children.

Sequenced sample: blood. Receptors originate from a girl aged 2 to 9 in good health. Both conserved end residues are part of each CDR3. Each record gives: D gene, clone size, J gene, V gene, CDR3 DNA, CDR3 protein. The D gene is left open where the match is weak. Expanded clones are given a class, and other clones once, few, many or no size at all.

- | - | TRBJ1-1 | TRBV29-1 | TGCAGCGTTGAAAGGGGTTGGAACACTGAAGCTTTCTTT | CSVERGWNTEAFF
TRBD1 | few | TRBJ2-5 | TRBV29-1 | TGCAGCGGGGGACAGGGGGCGAAGGAGCAGTACTTC | CSGGQGAKEQYF
- | few | TRBJ1-2 | TRBV9 | TGTGCCAGCAGCGTAGGAGGGGATTTGGGGGGCTACACCTTC | CASSVGGDLGGYTF
TRBD1 | few | TRBJ1-2 | TRBV20-1 | TGCAGTGCTCCTACCAGAAAGTATACAGGGGAGGGCGGCTACACCTTC | CSAPTRKYTGEGGYTF
- | - | TRBJ1-2 | TRBV7-2 | TGTGCCAGCAGCTCTGGTTATTACTATGGCTACACCTTC | CASSSGYYYGYTF
- | - | TRBJ1-2 | TRBV27 | TGTGCCAGCAGTCCACCGACGGGAAATGGCTACACCTTC | CASSPPTGNGYTF
- | - | TRBJ1-5 | TRBV7-9 | TGTGCCAGCAGCTCCGCTATCAATCAGCCCCAGCATTTT | CASSSAINQPQHF
TRBD1 | - | TRBJ2-7 | TRBV28 | TGTGCCAGCAACACGGGACAGGGAACGGGCTACGAGCAGTACTTC | CASNTGQGTGYEQYF
- | few | TRBJ2-1 | TRBV15 | TGTGCCACCAGCGGAGGGACAGTTTACAATGAGCAGTTCTTC | CATSGGTVYNEQFF
TRBD2 | - | TRBJ2-1 | TRBV29-1 | TGCAGCGCCCTCCAGGCGGGGGGCCGCAATGAGCAGTTCTTC | CSALQAGGRNEQFF
TRBD1 | - | TRBJ2-3 | TRBV7-8 | TGTGCCAGCAGCGAACAGGGGGCAGCCGCCCAAACGCAGTATTTT | CASSEQGAAAQTQYF
- | - | TRBJ1-1 | TRBV7-2 | TGTGCCAGCAGCACAAGCATTGGGGGGACTGAAGCTTTCTTT | CASSTSIGGTEAFF
TRBD2 | few | TRBJ2-2 | TRBV12-5 | TGTGCTAGTGGTCCAAGGACTAGCGGGCCGGTCGGGGAGCTGTTTTTT | CASGPRTSGPVGELFF
- | - | TRBJ2-5 | TRBV29-1 | TGCAGCGTTGGGGGACAATTTGGGTTCTTC | CSVGGQFGFF
- | few | TRBJ1-2 | TRBV29-1 | TGCAGCGTCCCGGGCCCAGACCATTATGGCTACACCTTC | CSVPGPDHYGYTF
- | - | TRBJ2-7 | TRBV6-6 | TGTGCCAGCAGTCCGCTGACCGCCCAGCAATACTTC | CASSPLTAQQYF
- | - | TRBJ2-7 | TRBV20-1 | TGCAGTGCTAGTCGACTACCGGAACGGGACGAGCAGTACTTC | CSASRLPERDEQYF
- | - | TRBJ2-2 | TRBV5-1 | TGCGCCAGCGGCTTCCCCAACGACCTTACCGGGGAGCTGTTTTTT | CASGFPNDLTGELFF
- | few | TRBJ1-1 | TRBV29-1 | TGCAGCGTTGTCGTGGTCGGGGTAAACACTGAAGCTTTCTTT | CSVVVVGVNTEAFF
TRBD2 | few | TRBJ2-1 | TRBV3-1 | TGTGCCAGCAGCCAAGGAAGCGGGAGCCACAATGAGCAGTTCTTC | CASSQGSGSHNEQFF
- | few | TRBJ2-7 | TRBV20-1 | TGCAGTGCCGGGGATGGAAACAGCCCGAGGGCGCCCTACGAGCAGTACTTC | CSAGDGNSPRAPYEQYF
- | - | TRBJ2-3 | TRBV20-1 | TGCAGTGCTACCCGACAGGCTCCCACAGATACGCAGTATTTT | CSATRQAPTDTQYF
TRBD2 | few | TRBJ2-7 | TRBV5-1 | TGCGCCAGCAGCTTGAAGCGGGAGGGGATCTACGAGCAGTACTTC | CASSLKREGIYEQYF
- | few | TRBJ2-7 | TRBV6-5 | TGTGCCAGCAGTTCCTCGACCCTCATCGGAGAGCAGTACTTC | CASSSSTLIGEQYF
- | - | TRBJ1-1 | TRBV20-1 | TGCAGTGCTAGTATTGACGAAGCTTTCTTT | CSASIDEAFF
- | - | TRBJ2-7 | TRBV6-2/TRBV6-3 | TGTGCCAGCAGTTACTCTACAGGGATTTCCTTCTACGAGCAGTACTTC | CASSYSTGISFYEQYF
- | few | TRBJ2-3 | TRBV3-1 | TGTGCCAGCAGCCTAAAAGCAGATACGCAGTATTTT | CASSLKADTQYF
- | once | TRBJ2-1 | TRBV29-1 | TGCAGCGTTGTTGGGGGAGCTGCAATGTATGAGCAGTTCTTC | CSVVGGAAMYEQFF
- | - | TRBJ2-5 | TRBV12-3/TRBV12-4 | TGTGCCAGCCGCCGGTTCCAGGGCCAGACCCAGTACTTC | CASRRFQGQTQYF
TRBD2 | - | TRBJ2-3 | TRBV6-5 | TGTGCCAGCAGTTCCCAGGGACTAGCGCGCACAGATACGCAGTATTTT | CASSSQGLARTDTQYF
TRBD2 | - | TRBJ2-1 | TRBV9 | TGTGCCAGCAGTCCATTAGCGGGAGCGAACAATGAGCAGTTCTTC | CASSPLAGANNEQFF
- | - | TRBJ2-5 | TRBV4-2 | TGTGCCAGCAGCCTAGGGGAGAACAGGGTTGAGACCCAGTACTTC | CASSLGENRVETQYF
TRBD2 | - | TRBJ2-7 | TRBV7-9 | TGTGCCAGCAGCCCCGGGAGACGGGAGGGCGAGCAGTACTTC | CASSPGRREGEQYF
TRBD1 | - | TRBJ1-1 | TRBV27 | TGTGCCAGCCAAAGACAGGGCAACACTGAAGCTTTCTTT | CASQRQGNTEAFF
TRBD1 | - | TRBJ2-2 | TRBV9 | TGTGCCAGCAGCTTCTCAGGGGACAGGGTTATCGGGGAGCTGTTTTTT | CASSFSGDRVIGELFF
- | many | TRBJ2-5 | TRBV9 | TGTGCCAGCAGCGTAGGAAGGGCAGCAGTGGAGACCCAGTACTTC | CASSVGRAAVETQYF
- | few | TRBJ2-3 | TRBV27 | TGTGCCAGTAGCGGCTTAAGCACAGATACGCAGTATTTT | CASSGLSTDTQYF
- | - | TRBJ2-7 | TRBV24-1 | TGTGCCACCAGCGTCCCGGGAGAGCAGTACTTC | CATSVPGEQYF
- | few | TRBJ2-7 | TRBV29-1 | TGCAGCGTTTACGGGAGCTCCTACGAGCAGTACTTC | CSVYGSSYEQYF
TRBD2 | - | TRBJ2-1 | TRBV20-1 | TGCAGTGCTAGCCCGGGAGGCAACTCCTACAATGAGCAGTTCTTC | CSASPGGNSYNEQFF
- | few | TRBJ2-2 | TRBV7-3 | TGTGCCAGCAGCTTTGGACTAACCGGGGAGCTGTTTTTT | CASSFGLTGELFF
- | once | TRBJ1-5 | TRBV5-6 | TGTGCCAGCAGCTTGGTAGGGGCCCAGGGGAATCAGCCCCAGCATTTT | CASSLVGAQGNQPQHF
- | few | TRBJ2-5 | TRBV10-3 | TGTGCCATCAGTGAAAATATGCAAGAGACCCAGTACTTC | CAISENMQETQYF
TRBD2 | few | TRBJ2-1 | TRBV6-6 | TGTGCCAGCAGTTCAGCGGGATATAAGGATGAGCAGTTCTTC | CASSSAGYKDEQFF
- | - | TRBJ2-3 | TRBV20-1 | TGCAGTGCTGTACAGGGATTTGGGACAGATACGCAGTATTTT | CSAVQGFGTDTQYF
- | - | TRBJ2-6 | TRBV20-1 | TGCAGTGCTAAAGAGGGTGCTGGGGCCAACGTCCTGACTTTC | CSAKEGAGANVLTF
- | - | TRBJ1-4 | TRBV20-1 | TGCAGTGCTAGGGGGGGTTGGAGTGAAAAACTGTTTTTT | CSARGGWSEKLFF
- | few | TRBJ2-2 | TRBV29-1 | TGCAGCGTTGACACCGGGACGAACACCGGGGAGCTGTTTTTT | CSVDTGTNTGELFF
TRBD1 | - | TRBJ2-7 | TRBV11-3 | TGTGCCAGCAGCCGTGTCTGGGGACAGGGGGCCCACGAGCAGTACTTC | CASSRVWGQGAHEQYF
- | few | TRBJ2-7 | TRBV6-1 | TGTGCCAGCAGTGTCCGGGGCAGCACCTACGAGCAGTACTTC | CASSVRGSTYEQYF
- | - | TRBJ1-2 | TRBV25-1 | TGTGCCAGCAGTGAATATGGCAGGGACCATGGCTACACCTTC | CASSEYGRDHGYTF
- | - | TRBJ1-2 | TRBV12-3/TRBV12-4 | TGTGCCAGCAGTCTACCGGGACTAAGCTATGGCTACACCTTC | CASSLPGLSYGYTF
TRBD2 | few | TRBJ2-7 | TRBV7-9 | TGTGCCAGCAGCTTAATGACAGCGGGATCCGCCTACGAGCAGTACTTC | CASSLMTAGSAYEQYF
- | few | TRBJ2-2 | TRBV28 | TGTGCCAGCAGAACCGGGACGCTGAACACCGGGGAGCTGTTTTTT | CASRTGTLNTGELFF